This T cell receptor beta chain was obtained from a study of blood T cell repertoires in COVID-19. Study overall: Sites in the United States, Italy and Spain provided acute and convalescent COVID-19 samples.

Participant-given clinical history determined each cohort assignment. Trimming left V 7 bases short and J 6 bases short, with 13 bases between. This CDR3 comprises 13 residues. CDR1 is SEHNR, CDR2 FQNEAQ, per germline (reference sequence). In the authors' methods: Reference gene primers were amplified, and this amplification served to estimate nucleated cell counts. The protocol was immunoSEQ multiplex PCR, while the TCRdb copy is restricted to in-frame clones and leaves out a portion. That table supplies the V and J calls and clone size; D and trimming were determined from the DNA. The sample lists fewer than 350,000 clones; approximately 91% were seen once.

The chain couples TRBV7-9 to TRBJ2-1; TRBD1 is a possible D gene (6 bases). The TCR comes from a woman aged 40 to 50 with acute COVID-19. Sequenced input: PBMCs or T cells enriched from blood (not recorded which). Here the CDR3 DNA reads TGTGCCAGCAAACCCACAGGGATCAATGAGCAGTTCTTC. Translating gives CASKPTGINEQFF.